This T cell receptor (beta chain) was identified during a study of T cells in localized non-small cell lung cancer (TCRdb year 2020). Describing the broader study: The study examined T cell repertoires in a few hundred patients with early-stage NSCLC and compared tumors with uninvolved tumor-adjacent lungs. The mean age of the NSCLC patients was around 65 years, with 120 to 150 men and 95 to 110 women. All 220 or so NSCLC patients in the cohort were treatment-naive and had localized lung tumors that were resected.

Broad study findings and their caveats: Because multi-region tumor sequencing was not performed, intratumor heterogeneity could not be ruled out. Because the study design was exploratory, TCR variables were selected using unadjusted p-values without false-discovery rate correction. Higher blood T cell density associated with longer overall survival, while higher adjacent-lung clonality associated with shorter survival. Uninvolved tumor-adjacent lung showed the highest T cell clonality, higher than tumor, which suggests more focused antigenic responses in the adjacent lung. A median of around 60 of the top 100 tumor clones turned up in the paired uninvolved adjacent lung, and some 27 of those clones also ranked among the top 100 of that same adjacent lung.

At diagnosis, tumor, uninvolved tumor-adjacent lung and peripheral blood were collected and then preserved as a mix of FFPE and fresh-frozen material. For TCR repertoire profiling, the blood samples were analyzed as peripheral blood mononuclear cells. With respect to this clone: Its antigen is unknown. The sample holds no much larger clone one base away, and base qualities are not on file.

The immunoSEQ Assay was used to sequence TCR beta CDR3 regions from DNA. Per the authors' processing: T cell density was computed as TCR beta template counts normalized to usable DNA estimated by amplifying housekeeping genes. Richness was estimated with the preseqR package, extrapolating to 400,000 templates for PBMC samples and 120,000 templates for tissue samples. Clonality was defined by subtracting Pielou's evenness from one. Tissue-enriched TCRs were identified by differential abundance testing using productive amino-acid clonotypes, minimum total count 5 and alpha 0.1. The Jaccard Index and the Morisita Overlap Index were used to measure how much the repertoires overlapped between compartments. GLIPH grouped TCR beta CDR3s together with public tetramer-defined viral CDR3s, and a viral motif had to include at least three viral sequences and also show V-gene enrichment. TCRdb stores this immuneACCESS table with in-frame sequences only. Part of the clones is absent; in the studies checked, under half of the shortfall reflects unresolved V genes, and no reason is known for the rest. V, J and clone size reflect that table, while D and trimming were determined from the DNA. Within this sample are about 33,000 clones, with 85% to 90% of them counted one time only. About 3.8% of the sample rests with the top ten.

The V end gives up 5 bases and the J end 9 bases, leaving 3 bases in the junction not matched to a gene. From the germline V gene, CDR1 is MRHNA and CDR2 is SNTAGT. The CDR3 sequence holds 12 residues, the cysteine and phenylalanine included. Here the CDR3 DNA is all that survives: 36 bases in frame from base 1. The input for sequencing was peripheral blood, taken before any cancer treatment. The chain employs TRBV6-4 and TRBJ2-1; the junction holds 8 bases that match TRBD1. The TCR comes from a man between 40 and 69 years old with stage I lung adenocarcinoma. Read as DNA, the sequence is TGTGCCAGCAGTCCACAGGGGGGTGAGCAGTTCTTC. The resulting protein is CASSPQGGEQFF.